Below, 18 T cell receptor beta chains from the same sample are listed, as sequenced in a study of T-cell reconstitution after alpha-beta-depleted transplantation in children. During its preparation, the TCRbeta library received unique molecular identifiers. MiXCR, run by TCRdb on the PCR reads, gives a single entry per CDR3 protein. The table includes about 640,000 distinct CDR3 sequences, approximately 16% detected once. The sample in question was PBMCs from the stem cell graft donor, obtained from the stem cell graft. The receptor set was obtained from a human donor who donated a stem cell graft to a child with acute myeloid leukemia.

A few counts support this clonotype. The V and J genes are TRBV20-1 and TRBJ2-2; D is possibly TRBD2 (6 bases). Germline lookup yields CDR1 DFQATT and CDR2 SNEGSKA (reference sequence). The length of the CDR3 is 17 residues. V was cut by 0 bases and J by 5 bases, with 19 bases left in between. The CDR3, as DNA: TGCAGTGCTAGAGATCGCGTTTCAGGGAGGTCGACCGGGGAGCTGTTTTTT. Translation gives CSARDRVSGRSTGELFF.

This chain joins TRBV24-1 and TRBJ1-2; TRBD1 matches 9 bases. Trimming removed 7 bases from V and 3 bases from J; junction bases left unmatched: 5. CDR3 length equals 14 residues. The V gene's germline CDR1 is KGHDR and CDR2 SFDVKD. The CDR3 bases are TGTGCCACCAGCGGGACAGGGAGGGACTATGGCTACACCTTC. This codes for CATSGTGRDYGYTF.

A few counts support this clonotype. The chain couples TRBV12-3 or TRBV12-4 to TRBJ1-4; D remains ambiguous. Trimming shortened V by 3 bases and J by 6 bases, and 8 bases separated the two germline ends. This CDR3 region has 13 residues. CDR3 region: CASSFGEYEKLFF. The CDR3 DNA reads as TGTGCCAGCAGTTTCGGCGAATATGAAAAACTGTTTTTT.

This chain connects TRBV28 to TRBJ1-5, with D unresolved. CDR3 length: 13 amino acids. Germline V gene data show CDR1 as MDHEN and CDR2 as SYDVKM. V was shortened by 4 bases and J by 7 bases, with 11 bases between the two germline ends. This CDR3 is CASSSSRGQPQHF. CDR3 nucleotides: TGTGCCAGCAGTTCTTCCCGCGGCCAGCCCCAGCATTTT.

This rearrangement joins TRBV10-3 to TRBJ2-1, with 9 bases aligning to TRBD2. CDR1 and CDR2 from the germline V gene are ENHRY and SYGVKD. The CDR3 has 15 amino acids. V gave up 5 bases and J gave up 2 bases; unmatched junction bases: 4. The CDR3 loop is CAISLAGAPYNEQFF. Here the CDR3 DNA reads TGTGCCATCAGTTTAGCGGGGGCCCCCTACAATGAGCAGTTCTTC.

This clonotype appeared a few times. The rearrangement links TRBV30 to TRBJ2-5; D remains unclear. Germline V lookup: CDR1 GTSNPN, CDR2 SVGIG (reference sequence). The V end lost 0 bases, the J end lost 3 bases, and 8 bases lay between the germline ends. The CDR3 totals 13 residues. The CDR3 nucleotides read TGTGCCTGGAGTGTACTTGGAGAAGAGACCCAGTACTTC. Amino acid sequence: CAWSVLGEETQYF. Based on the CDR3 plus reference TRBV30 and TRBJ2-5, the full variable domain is SQTIHQWPATLVQPVGSPLSLECTVEGTSNPNLYWYRQAAGRGLQLLFYSVGIGQISSEVPQNLSASRPQDRQFILSSKKLLLSDSGFYLCAWSVLGEETQYFGPGTRLLVL.

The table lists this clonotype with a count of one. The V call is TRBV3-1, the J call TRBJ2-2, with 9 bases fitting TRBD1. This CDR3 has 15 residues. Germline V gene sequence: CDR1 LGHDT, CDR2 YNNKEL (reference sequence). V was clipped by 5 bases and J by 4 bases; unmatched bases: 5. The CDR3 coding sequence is TGTGCCAGCAGCGGGGACAGGGAGTTCACCGGGGAGCTGTTTTTT. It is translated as CASSGDREFTGELFF.

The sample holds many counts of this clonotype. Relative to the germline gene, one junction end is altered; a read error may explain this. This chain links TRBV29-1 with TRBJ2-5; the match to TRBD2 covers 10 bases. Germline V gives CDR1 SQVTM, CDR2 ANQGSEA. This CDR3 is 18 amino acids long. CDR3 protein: CSVGLRLAGDTIQETRYF. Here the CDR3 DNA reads TGCAGCGTTGGTCTCAGGCTAGCGGGAGATACCATCCAAGAGACCCGGTACTTC.

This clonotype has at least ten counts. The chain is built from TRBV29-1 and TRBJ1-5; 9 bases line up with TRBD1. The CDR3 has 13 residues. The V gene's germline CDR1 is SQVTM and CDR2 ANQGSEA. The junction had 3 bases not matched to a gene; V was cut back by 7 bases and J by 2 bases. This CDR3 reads CSAGQGRNQPQHF. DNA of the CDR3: TGCAGCGCCGGACAGGGGCGCAATCAGCCCCAGCATTTT.

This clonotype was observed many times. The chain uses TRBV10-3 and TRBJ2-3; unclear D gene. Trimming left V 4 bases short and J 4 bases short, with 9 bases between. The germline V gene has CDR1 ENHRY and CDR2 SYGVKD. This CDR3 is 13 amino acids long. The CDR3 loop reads CAISGPGADTQYF. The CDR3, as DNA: TGTGCCATCAGTGGCCCCGGCGCAGATACGCAGTATTTT.

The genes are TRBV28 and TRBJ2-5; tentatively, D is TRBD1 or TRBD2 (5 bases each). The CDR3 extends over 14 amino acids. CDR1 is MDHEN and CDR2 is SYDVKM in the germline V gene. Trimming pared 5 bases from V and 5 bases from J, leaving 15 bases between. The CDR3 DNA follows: TGTGCCAGCAGTCTCCGGGGCCTTGGGGAGACCCAGTACTTC. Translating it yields CASSLRGLGETQYF. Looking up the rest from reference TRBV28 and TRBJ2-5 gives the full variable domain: DVKVTQSSRYLVKRTGEKVFLECVQDMDHENMFWYRQDPGLGLRLIYFSYDVKMKEKGDIPEGYSVSREKKERFSLILESASTNQTSMYLCASSLRGLGETQYFGPGTRLLVL.

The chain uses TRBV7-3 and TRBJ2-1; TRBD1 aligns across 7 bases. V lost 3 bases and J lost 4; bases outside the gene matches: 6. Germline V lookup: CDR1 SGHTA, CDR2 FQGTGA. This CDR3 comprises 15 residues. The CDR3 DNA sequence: TGTGCCAGCAGCTTCGACAGGGCCAAATACAATGAGCAGTTCTTC. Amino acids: CASSFDRAKYNEQFF. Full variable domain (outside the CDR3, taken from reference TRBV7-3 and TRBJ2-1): GAGVSQTPSNKVTEKGKYVELRCDPISGHTALYWYRQSLGQGPEFLIYFQGTGAADDSGLPNDRFFAVRPEGSVSTLKIQRTERGDSAVYLCASSFDRAKYNEQFFGPGTRLTVL.

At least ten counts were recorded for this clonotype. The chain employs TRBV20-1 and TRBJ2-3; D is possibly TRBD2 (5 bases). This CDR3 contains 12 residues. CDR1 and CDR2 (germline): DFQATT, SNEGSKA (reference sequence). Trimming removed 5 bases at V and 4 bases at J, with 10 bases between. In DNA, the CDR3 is TGCAGTGCTCTCGGGGTGGCAGATACGCAGTATTTT. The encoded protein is CSALGVADTQYF.

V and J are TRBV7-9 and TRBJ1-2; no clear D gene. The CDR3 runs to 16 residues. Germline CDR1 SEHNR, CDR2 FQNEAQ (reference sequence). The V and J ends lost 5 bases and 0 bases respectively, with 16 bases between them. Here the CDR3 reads CASSTSAGQTNYGYTF. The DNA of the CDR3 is TGTGCCAGCAGCACCTCGGCAGGTCAAACTAACTATGGCTACACCTTC.

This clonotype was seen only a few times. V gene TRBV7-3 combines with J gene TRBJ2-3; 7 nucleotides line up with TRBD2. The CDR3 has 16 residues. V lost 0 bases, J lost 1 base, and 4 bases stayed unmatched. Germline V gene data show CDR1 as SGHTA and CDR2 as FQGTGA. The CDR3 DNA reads TGTGCCAGCAGCTTAACGAGCCTAGCGGGCACAGATACGCAGTATTTT. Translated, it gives CASSLTSLAGTDTQYF. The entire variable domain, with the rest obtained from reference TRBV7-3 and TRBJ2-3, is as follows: GAGVSQTPSNKVTEKGKYVELRCDPISGHTALYWYRQSLGQGPEFLIYFQGTGAADDSGLPNDRFFAVRPEGSVSTLKIQRTERGDSAVYLCASSLTSLAGTDTQYFGPGTRLTVL.

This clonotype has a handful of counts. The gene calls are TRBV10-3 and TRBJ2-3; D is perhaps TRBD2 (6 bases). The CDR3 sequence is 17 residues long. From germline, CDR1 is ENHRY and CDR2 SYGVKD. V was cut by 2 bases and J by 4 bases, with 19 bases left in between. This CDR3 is CAISETKLARIPDTQYF. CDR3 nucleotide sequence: TGTGCCATCAGTGAGACGAAACTAGCAAGAATTCCAGATACGCAGTATTTT.

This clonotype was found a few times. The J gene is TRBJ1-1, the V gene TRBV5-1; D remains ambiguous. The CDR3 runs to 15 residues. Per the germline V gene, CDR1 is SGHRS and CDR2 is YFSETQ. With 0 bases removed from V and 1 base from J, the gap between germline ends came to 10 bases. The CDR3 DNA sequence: TGCGCCAGCAGCTTGGAATCAGGTGCGAACACTGAAGCTTTCTTT. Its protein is CASSLESGANTEAFF. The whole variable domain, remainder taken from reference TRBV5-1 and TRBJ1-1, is KAGVTQTPRYLIKTRGQQVTLSCSPISGHRSVSWYQQTPGQGLQFLFEYFSETQRNKGNFPGRFSGRQFSNSRSEMNVSTLELGDSALYLCASSLESGANTEAFFGQGTRLTVV.

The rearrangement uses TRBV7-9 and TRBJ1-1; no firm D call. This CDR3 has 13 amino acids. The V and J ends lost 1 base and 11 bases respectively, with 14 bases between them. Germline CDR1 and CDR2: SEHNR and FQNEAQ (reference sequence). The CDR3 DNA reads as TGTGCCAGCAGCTTAGATGTGACAACTGCGGCTTTCTTT. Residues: CASSLDVTTAAFF. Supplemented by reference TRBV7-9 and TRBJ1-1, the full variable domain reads DTGVSQNPRHKITKRGQNVTFRCDPISEHNRLYWYRQTLGQGPEFLTYFQNEAQLEKSRLLSDRFSAERPKGSFSTLEIQRTEQGDSAMYLCASSLDVTTAAFFGQGTRLTVV.